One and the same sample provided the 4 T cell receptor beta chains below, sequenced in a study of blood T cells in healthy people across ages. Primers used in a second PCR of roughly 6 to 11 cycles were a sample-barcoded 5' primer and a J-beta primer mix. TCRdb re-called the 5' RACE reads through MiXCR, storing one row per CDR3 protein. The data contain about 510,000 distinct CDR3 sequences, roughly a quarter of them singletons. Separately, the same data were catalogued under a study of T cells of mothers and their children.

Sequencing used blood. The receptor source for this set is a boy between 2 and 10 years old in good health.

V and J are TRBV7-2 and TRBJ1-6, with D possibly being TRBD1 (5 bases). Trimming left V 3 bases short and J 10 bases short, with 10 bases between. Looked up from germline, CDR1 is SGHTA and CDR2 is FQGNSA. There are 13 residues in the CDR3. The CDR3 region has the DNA TGTGCCAGCAGCTTCCGGGGGGGATCACCCCTCCACTTT. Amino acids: CASSFRGGSPLHF.

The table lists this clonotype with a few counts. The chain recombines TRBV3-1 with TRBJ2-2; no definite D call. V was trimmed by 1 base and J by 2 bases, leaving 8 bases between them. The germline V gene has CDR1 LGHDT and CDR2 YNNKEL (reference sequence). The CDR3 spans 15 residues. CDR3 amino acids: CASSQVSANTGELFF. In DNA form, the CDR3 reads TGTGCCAGCAGCCAAGTCAGCGCTAACACCGGGGAGCTGTTTTTT.

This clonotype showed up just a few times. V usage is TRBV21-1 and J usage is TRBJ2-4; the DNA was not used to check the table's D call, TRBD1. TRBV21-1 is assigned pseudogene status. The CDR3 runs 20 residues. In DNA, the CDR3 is TGCGCCAGCAGCCATGGGAATTCACATACGGACAGGGACCAAACTAACATTCAGTACTTC. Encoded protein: CASSHGNSHTDRDQTNIQYF.

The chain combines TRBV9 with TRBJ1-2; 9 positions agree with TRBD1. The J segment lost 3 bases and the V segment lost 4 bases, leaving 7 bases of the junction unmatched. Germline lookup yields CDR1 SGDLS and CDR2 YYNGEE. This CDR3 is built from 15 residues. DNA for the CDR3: TGTGCCAGCAGCCCTACAGGGGACAGGGACTATGGCTACACCTTC. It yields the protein CASSPTGDRDYGYTF.